This TCR beta chain was observed in a study of CD4 T cells in relation to SARS-CoV-2 and coronaviruses. About the study: PBMCs were cultured with antigen for roughly 9 days before TCR beta sequencing.

With respect to this clone: The antigen is unknown.

The unexposed donors gave CD4+ T cells in about 2010-2019, prior to COVID-19. After roughly 9 days of culture, CD4+ T cells were isolated. As cell numbers allowed, unexposed-donor CD4+ T cells faced SARS-CoV-2 S/N and four cold-coronavirus spikes. CDR3 size: 13 residues. Per the germline V gene, CDR1 is KGHSH and CDR2 is LQKENI. V gave up 0 bases and J gave up 7 bases, with 7 bases separating them. The protocol was immunoSEQ multiplex PCR, while the TCRdb copy is restricted to in-frame clones and leaves out a portion. The table records 20,000 or so clones, 78% of them present only once. The clonotype was recovered from a human donor in good health. The genes are TRBV18 and TRBJ2-1; D ambiguous. The specimen sequenced was CD4+ T cells from PBMCs, cultured in vitro. The CDR3 DNA reads as TGTGCCAGCTCACCACCGGCGACAAATGAGCAGTTCTTC. Translated, it gives CASSPPATNEQFF.